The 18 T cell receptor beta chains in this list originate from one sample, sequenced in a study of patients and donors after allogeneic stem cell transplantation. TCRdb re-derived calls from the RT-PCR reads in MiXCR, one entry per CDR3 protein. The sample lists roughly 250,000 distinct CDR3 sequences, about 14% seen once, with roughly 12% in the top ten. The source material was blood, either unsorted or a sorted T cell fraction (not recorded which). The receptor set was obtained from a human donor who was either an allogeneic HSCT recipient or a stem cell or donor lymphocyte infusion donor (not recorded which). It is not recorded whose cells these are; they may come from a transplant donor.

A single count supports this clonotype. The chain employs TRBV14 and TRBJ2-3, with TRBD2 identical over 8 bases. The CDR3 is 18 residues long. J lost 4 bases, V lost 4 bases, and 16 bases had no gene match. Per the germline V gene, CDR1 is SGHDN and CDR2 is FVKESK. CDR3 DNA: TGTGCCAGCAGCCCCCGGCTAGCGGGCCCGAAAGTGGCAGATACGCAGTATTTT. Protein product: CASSPRLAGPKVADTQYF. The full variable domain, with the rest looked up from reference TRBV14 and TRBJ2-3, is EAGVTQFPSHSVIEKGQTVTLRCDPISGHDNLYWYRRVMGKEIKFLLHFVKESKQDESGMPNNRFLAERTGGTYSTLKVQPAELEDSGVYFCASSPRLAGPKVADTQYFGPGTRLTVL.

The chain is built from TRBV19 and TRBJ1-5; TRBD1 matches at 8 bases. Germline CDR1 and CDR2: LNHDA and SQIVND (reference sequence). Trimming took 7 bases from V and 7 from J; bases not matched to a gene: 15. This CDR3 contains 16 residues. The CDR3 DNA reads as TGTGCCAGTACTCCTGGACAGGGCCGATCGGAGCAGCCCCAGCATTTT. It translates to CASTPGQGRSEQPQHF.

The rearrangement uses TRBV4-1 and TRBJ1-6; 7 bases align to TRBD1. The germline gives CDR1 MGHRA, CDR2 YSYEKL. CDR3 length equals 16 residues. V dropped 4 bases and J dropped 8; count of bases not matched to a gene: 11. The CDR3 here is CASSPLKDRLDSPLHF. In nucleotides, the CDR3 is TGCGCCAGCAGCCCCTTGAAGGACAGGCTGGATTCACCCCTCCACTTT.

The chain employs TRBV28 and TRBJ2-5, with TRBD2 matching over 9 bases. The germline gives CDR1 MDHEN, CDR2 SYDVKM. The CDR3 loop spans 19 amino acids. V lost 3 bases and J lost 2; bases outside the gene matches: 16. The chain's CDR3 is CASSFNRASGVPPQETQYF. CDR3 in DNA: TGTGCCAGCAGTTTTAACCGGGCTAGCGGGGTCCCTCCTCAAGAGACCCAGTACTTC.

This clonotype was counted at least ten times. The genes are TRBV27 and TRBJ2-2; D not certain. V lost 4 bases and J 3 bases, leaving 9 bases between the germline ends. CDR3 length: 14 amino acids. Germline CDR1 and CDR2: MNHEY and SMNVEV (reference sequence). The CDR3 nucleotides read TGTGCCAGCAGTTACGAGCCTTACACCGGGGAGCTGTTTTTT. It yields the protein CASSYEPYTGELFF.

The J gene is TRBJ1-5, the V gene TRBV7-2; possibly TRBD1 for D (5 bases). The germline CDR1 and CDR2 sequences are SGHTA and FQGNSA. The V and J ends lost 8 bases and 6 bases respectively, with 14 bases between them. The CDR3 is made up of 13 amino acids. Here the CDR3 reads CASSVRDGQPQHF. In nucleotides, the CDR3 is TGTGCCAGCTCAGTCAGGGACGGTCAGCCCCAGCATTTT. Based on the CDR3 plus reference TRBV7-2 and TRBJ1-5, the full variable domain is GAGVSQSPSNKVTEKGKDVELRCDPISGHTALYWYRQSLGQGLEFLIYFQGNSAPDKSGLPSDRFSAERTGGSVSTLTIQRTQQEDSAVYLCASSVRDGQPQHFGDGTRLSIL.

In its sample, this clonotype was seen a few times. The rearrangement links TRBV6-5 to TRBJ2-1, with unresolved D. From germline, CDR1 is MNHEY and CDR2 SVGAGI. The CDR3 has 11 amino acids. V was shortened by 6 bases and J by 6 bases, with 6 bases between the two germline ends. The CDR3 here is CASRQSNEQFF. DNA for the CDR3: TGTGCCAGCAGGCAAAGCAATGAGCAGTTCTTC.

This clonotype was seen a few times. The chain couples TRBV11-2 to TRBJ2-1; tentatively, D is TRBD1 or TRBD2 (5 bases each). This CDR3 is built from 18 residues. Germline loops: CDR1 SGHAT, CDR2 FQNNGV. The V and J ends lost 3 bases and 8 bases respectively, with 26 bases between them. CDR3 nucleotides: TGTGCCAGCAGCTTCCTACTCTTCAGGGCGGTCGGGGCCGATGAGCAGTTCTTC. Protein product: CASSFLLFRAVGADEQFF.

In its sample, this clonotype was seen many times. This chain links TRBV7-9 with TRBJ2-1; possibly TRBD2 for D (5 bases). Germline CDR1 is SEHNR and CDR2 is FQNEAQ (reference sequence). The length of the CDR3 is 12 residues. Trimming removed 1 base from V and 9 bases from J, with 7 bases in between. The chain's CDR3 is CASSLGRVEQFF. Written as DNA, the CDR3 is TGTGCCAGCAGCTTAGGGCGGGTTGAGCAGTTCTTC.

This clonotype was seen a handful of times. CDR3 sequence (DNA): TGTGCCTGGATGAGCAGGGATCCTTATAATTCACCCCTCCACTTT. Translating it yields CAWMSRDPYNSPLHF. The chain recombines TRBV30 with TRBJ1-6; D possibly corresponds to TRBD1 (5 bases). This CDR3 contains 15 residues. The V end was cut by 4 bases, the J end by 4 bases, with 14 bases between. Germline CDR1 and CDR2: GTSNPN and SVGIG (reference sequence).

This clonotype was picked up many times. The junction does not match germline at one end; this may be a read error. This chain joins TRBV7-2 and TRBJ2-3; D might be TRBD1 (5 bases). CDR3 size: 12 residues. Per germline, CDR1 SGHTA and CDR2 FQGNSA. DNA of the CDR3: TGTGCCAGCAGCGGGGCTGGACAAAGGCCCCGTTTT. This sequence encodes CASSGAGQRPRF. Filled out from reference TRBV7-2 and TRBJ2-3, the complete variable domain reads GAGVSQSPSNKVTEKGKDVELRCDPISGHTALYWYRQSLGQGLEFLIYFQGNSAPDKSGLPSDRFSAERTGGSVSTLTIQRTQQEDSAVYLCASSGAGQRPRFGPGTRLTVL.

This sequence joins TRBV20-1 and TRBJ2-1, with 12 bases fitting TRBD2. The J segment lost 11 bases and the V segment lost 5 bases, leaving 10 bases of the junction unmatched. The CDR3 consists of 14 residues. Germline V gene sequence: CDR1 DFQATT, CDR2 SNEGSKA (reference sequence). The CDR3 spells CSAPNQGTSGQQFF. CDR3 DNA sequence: TGCAGTGCTCCCAATCAGGGGACTAGCGGGCAGCAGTTCTTC.

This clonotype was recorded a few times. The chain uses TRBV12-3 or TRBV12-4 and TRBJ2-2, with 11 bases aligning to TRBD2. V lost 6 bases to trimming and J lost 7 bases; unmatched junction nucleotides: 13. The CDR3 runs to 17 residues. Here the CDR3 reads CASSLRTSGPHGGELFF. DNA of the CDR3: TGTGCCAGCAGCCTTAGGACTAGCGGGCCTCACGGCGGGGAGCTGTTTTTT.

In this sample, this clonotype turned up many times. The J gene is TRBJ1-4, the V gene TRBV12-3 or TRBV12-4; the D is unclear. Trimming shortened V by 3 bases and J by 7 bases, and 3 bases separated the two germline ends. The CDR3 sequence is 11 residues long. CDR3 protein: CASSLTEKLFF. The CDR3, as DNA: TGTGCCAGCAGTTTGACTGAAAAACTGTTTTTT.

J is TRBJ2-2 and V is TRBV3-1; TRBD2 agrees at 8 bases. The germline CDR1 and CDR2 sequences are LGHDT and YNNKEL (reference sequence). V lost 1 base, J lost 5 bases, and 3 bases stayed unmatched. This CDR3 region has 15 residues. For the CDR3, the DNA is TGTGCCAGCAGCCAAGCCGGGGGGGCTACCGGGGAGCTGTTTTTT. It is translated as CASSQAGGATGELFF.

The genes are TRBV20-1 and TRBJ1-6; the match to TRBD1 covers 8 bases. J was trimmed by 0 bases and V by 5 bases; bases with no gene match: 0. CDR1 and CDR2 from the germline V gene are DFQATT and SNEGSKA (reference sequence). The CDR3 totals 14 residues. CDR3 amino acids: CSAGQGSYNSPLHF. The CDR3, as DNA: TGCAGTGCTGGACAGGGCTCCTATAATTCACCCCTCCACTTT.

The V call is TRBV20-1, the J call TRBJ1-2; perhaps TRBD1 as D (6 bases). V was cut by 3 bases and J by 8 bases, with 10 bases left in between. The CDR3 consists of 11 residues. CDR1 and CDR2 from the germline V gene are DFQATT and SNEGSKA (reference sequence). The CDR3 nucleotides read TGCAGTGCTAGTGGGGGCCGGGGCTACACCTTC. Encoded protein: CSASGGRGYTF.

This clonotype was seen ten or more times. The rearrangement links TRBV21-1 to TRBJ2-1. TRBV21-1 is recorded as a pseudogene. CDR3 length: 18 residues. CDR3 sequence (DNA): TGTGCCAGCAGCAAAGAAATGGGGAACCTAAGCTCCTACAATGAGCAGTTCTTC. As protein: CASSKEMGNLSSYNEQFF.